This TCR beta chain was captured in a study of blood T cell repertoires in COVID-19. The overall study: Specimens from acute and convalescent COVID-19 originated in the United States, Italy and Spain. Sources were T cells, B-cell-depleted T cells, or PBMCs; the material itself was cDNA or gDNA.

The CDR3 sequence is 13 residues long. V lost 6 bases, J lost 3 bases, and 11 bases lay in between. The assay was immunoSEQ multiplex PCR, and TCRdb's table has in-frame clones only and misses some. The data hold roughly 110,000 clones, with just over 90% observed a single time. Sequencing was done on a sample of peripheral blood. The rearrangement links TRBV12-3 or TRBV12-4 to TRBJ1-1; D remains ambiguous. The receptor's source is a woman aged 30 to 39 with acute or convalescent COVID-19. CDR3 nucleotide sequence: TGTGCCAGCAGATTAACAGAACACACTGAAGCTTTCTTT. Translating it yields CASRLTEHTEAFF.